This T cell receptor (beta chain) was observed in a study of blood T cell repertoires in COVID-19. About the research overall: Samples came from the United States, Italy and Spain, spanning acute and convalescent COVID-19. The cDNA or gDNA used as material had been derived from T cells, B-cell-depleted T cells, or PBMCs.

The method was immunoSEQ multiplex PCR; TCRdb's version includes in-frame clones alone and lacks a portion of them. The sample gives about 170,000 clones, around 81% of which show up once; roughly 8.1% is in the top ten. This CDR3 has 14 amino acids. Trimming cost V 3 bases and J 8 bases, with 16 bases left between them. CDR1 LNHDA and CDR2 SQIVND come from the germline V gene (reference sequence). Sequencing was carried out using peripheral blood. The chain joins TRBV19 to TRBJ1-1; D is perhaps TRBD1 (5 bases). This sequence was found in a woman aged 80 or older with COVID-19, enrolled during active disease. Here the CDR3 reads CASSISQVPYEAFF. The CDR3, as DNA: TGTGCCAGTAGTATTTCACAGGTACCCTACGAAGCTTTCTTT.